One sample yielded the 20 T cell receptor beta chains listed below, sequenced in a study of blood T cell repertoires in COVID-19. Data came from immunoSEQ multiplex PCR; TCRdb stores just in-frame clones and leaves some out. Among some 120,000 clones listed, 84% were seen once. What was sequenced was peripheral blood. The receptor source for this set is a human donor in a cohort sampled during active COVID-19.

This clone was picked up a small number of times. This chain joins TRBV18 and TRBJ2-7, with a weak D call TRBD2 (7 bases). This CDR3 is 17 amino acids long. Germline loops: CDR1 KGHSH, CDR2 LQKENI. Trimming removed 5 bases at V and 5 bases at J, with 25 bases between. CDR3 region: CASSESRSGGGRHEQYF. CDR3 nucleotides: TGTGCCAGCTCAGAATCGCGATCTGGGGGGGGGCGGCACGAGCAGTACTTC.

This rearrangement joins TRBV7-3 to TRBJ2-1; D is perhaps TRBD2 (7 bases). CDR3 length: 14 residues. V was clipped by 2 bases and J by 4 bases, with 9 bases between them. Looked up from germline, CDR1 is SGHTA and CDR2 is FQGTGA. DNA for the CDR3: TGTGCCAGCAGCTTACGGGGGGCATACAATGAGCAGTTCTTC. Translated: CASSLRGAYNEQFF.

The chain has TRBV27 and TRBJ1-2; 9 positions match TRBD1. CDR1 MNHEY and CDR2 SMNVEV come from the germline V gene (reference sequence). The CDR3 consists of 17 residues. After removal of 5 bases from V and 8 bases from J, the junction contained 18 bases not matched to a gene. Written as DNA, the CDR3 is TGTGCCAGCAGTCGCACCGCCCTGACAGGGGGAAGAGTCGGCTACACCTTC. This codes for CASSRTALTGGRVGYTF.

About this clone: Germline is not matched at one junction end, which may reflect a read error. This rearrangement joins TRBV27 to TRBJ2-7; 7 bases agree with TRBD1. This CDR3 contains 13 residues. The germline gives CDR1 MNHEY, CDR2 SMNVEV (reference sequence). CDR3 residues: CASSFSKTGSAHF. The CDR3 DNA follows: TGTGCCAGCAGTTTTTCTAAGACAGGGAGTGCGCACTTC.

Concerning this clone: Other DNA sequences in the sample encode the same CDR3. The chain links TRBV3-1 (or the pseudogene TRBV3-2) to TRBJ1-3, with D possibly being TRBD1 (5 bases). Germline loops: CDR1 LGHDT, CDR2 YNNKEL (reference sequence). The CDR3 is 15 residues long. The V gene lost 3 bases and the J gene lost 0 bases, with 9 bases spanning the gap. The CDR3 protein is CASSQGTLSGNTIYF. CDR3 sequence (DNA): TGTGCCAGCAGCCAGGGGACTCTCTCTGGAAACACCATATATTTT.

This clone was counted a few times. For the CDR3, the DNA is TGCAGTGCTAAAAGCGTCTACGAGCAGTACTTC. Translation: CSAKSVYEQYF. The chain uses TRBV20-1 and TRBJ2-7; D remains unclear. The CDR3 is made up of 11 amino acids. V was pared by 4 bases and J by 3 bases, with 7 bases between. Germline V lookup: CDR1 DFQATT, CDR2 SNEGSKA (reference sequence).

The V gene is TRBV19, the J gene TRBJ1-2; unclear D gene. Between the trimmed V and J ends, which lost 7 bases and 0 bases, there was a span of 9 bases. The CDR3 totals 13 residues. Looked up from germline, CDR1 is LNHDA and CDR2 is SQIVND (reference sequence). The CDR3 DNA reads TGTGCCAGTATGCCGTCAGCTAACTATGGCTACACCTTC. It yields the protein CASMPSANYGYTF.

The sample holds one count of this clone. The genes are TRBV6-6 and TRBJ2-3, with 10 positions matching TRBD2. The CDR3 spans 19 residues. Germline trimming cut 5 bases from V and 2 bases from J; bases unmatched to any gene: 16. CDR1 and CDR2 (germline): MNHNY, SVGAGI (reference sequence). The CDR3 nucleotides read TGTGCCAGCAGTCCCCTCCAGACTGTAGCGGGGGGCCCCACAGATACGCAGTATTTT. This gives the protein CASSPLQTVAGGPTDTQYF.

The rearrangement links TRBV19 to TRBJ2-7; a weak D match, TRBD1 (6 bases). V was shortened by 6 bases and J by 5 bases, with 17 bases between the two germline ends. This CDR3 is 14 amino acids long. The V gene's germline CDR1 is LNHDA and CDR2 SQIVND (reference sequence). The CDR3 DNA reads TGTGCCAGTAGCGTACGAGGGACACCCCACGAGCAGTACTTC. The encoded protein is CASSVRGTPHEQYF.

The DNA for the CDR3 is TGTGCCAGCTCATTCAGGGCAATGGTTGGCTACACCTTC. Translated, it gives CASSFRAMVGYTF. The genes are TRBV18 and TRBJ1-2; D may be TRBD1 (5 bases). V shed 5 bases and J shed 7 bases, with 14 bases lying between them. This CDR3 has 13 residues. Per the germline V gene, CDR1 is KGHSH and CDR2 is LQKENI.

The rearrangement links TRBV11-2 to TRBJ2-5; D remains unclear. V was cut by 3 bases and J by 2 bases, with 7 bases left in between. The CDR3 extends over 13 amino acids. CDR1 SGHAT and CDR2 FQNNGV come from the germline V gene. This CDR3 is CASSLAEQETQYF. CDR3 nucleotide sequence: TGTGCCAGCAGCTTGGCGGAGCAAGAGACCCAGTACTTC.

The chain has TRBV6-2 or TRBV6-3 and TRBJ2-7, with D perhaps TRBD1 (5 bases). Germline CDR1 MNHEY, CDR2 SVGEGT. The CDR3 has 15 amino acids. V shed 2 bases and J shed 5 bases, with 16 bases lying between them. CDR3 loop: CASSYPTEKGNEQYF. The CDR3 DNA follows: TGTGCCAGCAGTTACCCGACTGAGAAGGGGAACGAGCAGTACTTC.

J is TRBJ2-3 and V is TRBV19; 7 bases map to TRBD1. Trimming cost V 10 bases and J 2 bases; bases outside gene matches: 9. This CDR3 spans 14 amino acids. Germline V gives CDR1 LNHDA, CDR2 SQIVND (reference sequence). The CDR3 protein is CATRDRDNTDTQYF. For the CDR3, the DNA is TGTGCCACGCGCGACAGGGATAACACAGATACGCAGTATTTT.

This clone was seen more than once but under ten times. CDR3 protein: CASSRGRAGNQPQHF. The CDR3 nucleotides are TGTGCCAGTAGTAGGGGCAGGGCGGGCAATCAGCCCCAGCATTTT. This chain connects TRBV19 to TRBJ1-5, with TRBD1 as a possible D gene (5 bases). Germline assignment: CDR1 LNHDA and CDR2 SQIVND (reference sequence). Trimming cost V 4 bases and J 2 bases, with 12 bases left between them. This CDR3 contains 15 residues.

The CDR3 sequence: CASWDNPGYTF. The CDR3 region has the DNA TGTGCCAGCTGGGACAACCCAGGCTACACCTTC. The chain recombines TRBV28 with TRBJ1-2, with D possibly TRBD1 on 6 matching bases. The ends were cut back, 8 bases at V and 8 bases at J, with 12 bases in the middle. Looked up from germline, CDR1 is MDHEN and CDR2 is SYDVKM. The CDR3 loop spans 11 amino acids.

This chain connects TRBV4-2 to TRBJ2-3; TRBD1 is a possible D gene (7 bases). This CDR3 region has 16 residues. Germline V gene sequence: CDR1 LGHNA, CDR2 YNFKEQ. V shed 3 bases and J shed 3 bases, with 16 bases lying between them. Written as DNA, the CDR3 is TGTGCCAGCAGCCAGGGGGGACAGCCTTTTACAGATACGCAGTATTTT. Translating it yields CASSQGGQPFTDTQYF.

This chain uses TRBV28 with TRBJ2-5; the D gene is possibly TRBD2 (6 bases). The CDR3 contains 14 residues. The germline V and J ends were trimmed by 6 bases and 6 bases, with 17 bases remaining between them. The germline gives CDR1 MDHEN, CDR2 SYDVKM. Here the CDR3 DNA reads TGTGCCAGCAGCTGGGACGGGGGAATAAAGACCCAGTACTTC. This translates into CASSWDGGIKTQYF.

This clone was detected only once. The CDR3 protein is CASSEARGGYQETQYF. The CDR3 DNA reads TGTGCCAGCAGTGAAGCGCGGGGGGGGTACCAAGAGACCCAGTACTTC. This chain links TRBV2 with TRBJ2-5, with TRBD2 matching 9 bases. Germline-derived CDR1 and CDR2 are SNHLY and FYNNEI. The CDR3 length is 16 residues. After removal of 0 bases from V and 0 bases from J, the junction contained 2 bases not matched to a gene.

This clone showed up just a few times. The gene calls are TRBV7-9 and TRBJ1-2, with D possibly TRBD1 on 5 matching bases. CDR3 length: 15 residues. Germline V gives CDR1 SEHNR, CDR2 FQNEAQ (reference sequence). Trimming stripped 6 bases from V and 0 bases from J, with 14 bases between. As DNA, the CDR3 is TGTGCCAGCAGGCTAGACAGTGCAACTAACTATGGCTACACCTTC. Translating gives CASRLDSATNYGYTF.

This chain uses TRBV4-2 with TRBJ1-3; D is unclear. V lost 0 bases to trimming and J lost 7 bases, with 7 bases between them. The CDR3 covers 13 residues. Germline V gene data show CDR1 as LGHNA and CDR2 as YNFKEQ. The CDR3 is CASSQDRSNTIYF. The DNA of the CDR3 is TGTGCCAGCAGCCAAGATCGGAGTAACACCATATATTTT.